Listed below are T cell receptor beta chains from one sample, sequenced in a study of vaccination and CD4 T cells after COVID-19. Each CDR3 protein gets one entry after TCRdb re-called the PCR reads with MiXCR. The repertoire holds approximately 9,500 distinct CDR3 sequences, with approximately 48% as singletons. The antigens of these receptors remain unknown. Sequences were obtained from CD4+ T cells from blood, cultured in vitro. The receptor set was obtained from a human donor in good health. CDR3s include the opening cysteine and the closing phenylalanine or tryptophan. Fields, in order: J gene, D gene, V gene, clone size, CDR3 protein, CDR3 DNA. A D gene is named only where the DNA matches it firmly. Only part of the rows carry a size: once, few, many, or a class if the clone is expanded.

>TRBJ1-2|.|TRBV30|.
CAWSVLGNYGYTF
TGTGCCTGGAGTGTACTCGGCAACTATGGCTACACCTTC
>TRBJ2-2|.|TRBV7-2|.
CASSLGPGELFF
TGTGCCAGCAGCTTAGGACCGGGGGAGCTGTTTTTT
>TRBJ1-2|.|TRBV19|.
CASSRDGTGGYTF
TGTGCCAGTAGTAGAGACGGGACGGGGGGCTACACCTTC
>TRBJ1-1|TRBD1|TRBV29-1|.
CSVERDRGRDTEAFF
TGCAGCGTTGAGAGGGACAGGGGGCGCGACACTGAAGCTTTCTTT
>TRBJ1-6|TRBD1|TRBV20-1|few
CSAREVRDSYNSPLHF
TGCAGTGCTAGAGAAGTACGGGACAGCTATAATTCACCCCTCCACTTT
>TRBJ1-1|TRBD1|TRBV27|.
CASSSWTGSEAFF
TGTGCCAGCAGTTCGTGGACAGGCTCTGAAGCTTTCTTT
>TRBJ1-6|.|TRBV6-1|few
CASRPGTADNSPLHF
TGTGCCAGCAGGCCCGGGACGGCCGATAATTCACCCCTCCACTTT
>TRBJ2-7|.|TRBV6-5|few
CASSYGIGGALGEQYF
TGTGCCAGCAGTTACGGTATTGGGGGGGCGTTGGGTGAGCAGTACTTC
>TRBJ2-3|TRBD2|TRBV7-2|.
CASSSPGLADHTQYF
TGTGCCAGCAGCTCACCGGGACTAGCGGACCATACGCAGTATTTT
>TRBJ2-3|.|TRBV6-1|.
CASNPLGGGTDTQYF
TGTGCCAGCAACCCACTTGGCGGAGGCACAGATACGCAGTATTTT
>TRBJ1-2|.|TRBV3-1|.
CASTRWGEDGYTF
TGTGCCAGCACCCGATGGGGGGAAGACGGCTACACCTTC
>TRBJ2-1|.|TRBV30|.
CAWSVAPGRGGYNEQFF
TGTGCCTGGAGTGTAGCTCCTGGCCGAGGAGGCTACAATGAGCAGTTCTTC
>TRBJ1-5|.|TRBV19|.
CASSVRNNQPQHF
TGTGCCAGTAGTGTCAGGAACAATCAGCCCCAGCATTTT
>TRBJ2-7|TRBD1|TRBV28|.
CASSPRQGPYEQYF
TGTGCCAGCAGTCCCAGACAGGGCCCCTACGAGCAGTACTTC
>TRBJ2-2|.|TRBV7-9|.
CASRASNTGELFF
TGTGCCAGCCGGGCCTCAAACACCGGGGAGCTGTTTTTT